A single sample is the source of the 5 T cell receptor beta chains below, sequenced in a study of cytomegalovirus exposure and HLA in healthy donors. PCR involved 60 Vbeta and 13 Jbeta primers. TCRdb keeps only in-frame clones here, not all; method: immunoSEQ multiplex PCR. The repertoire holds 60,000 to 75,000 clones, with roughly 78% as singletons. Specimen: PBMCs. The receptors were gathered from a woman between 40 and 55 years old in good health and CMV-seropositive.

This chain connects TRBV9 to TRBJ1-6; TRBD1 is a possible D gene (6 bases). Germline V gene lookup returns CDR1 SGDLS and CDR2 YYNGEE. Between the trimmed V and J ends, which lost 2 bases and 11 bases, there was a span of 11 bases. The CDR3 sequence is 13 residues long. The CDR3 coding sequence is TGTGCCAGCAGCGTGGAGGACAGACCACCCCTCCACTTT. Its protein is CASSVEDRPPLHF. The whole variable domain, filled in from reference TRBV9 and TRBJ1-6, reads DSGVTQTPKHLITATGQRVTLRCSPRSGDLSVYWYQQSLDQGLQFLIQYYNGEERAKGNILERFSAQQFPDLHSELNLSSLELGDSALYFCASSVEDRPPLHFGNGTRLTVT.

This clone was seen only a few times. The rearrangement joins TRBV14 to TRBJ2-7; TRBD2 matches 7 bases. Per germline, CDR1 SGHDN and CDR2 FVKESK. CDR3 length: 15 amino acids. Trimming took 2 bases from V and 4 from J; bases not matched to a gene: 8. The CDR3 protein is CASSQYERGEYEQYF. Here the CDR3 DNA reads TGTGCCAGCAGCCAATATGAGCGGGGAGAGTACGAGCAGTACTTC.

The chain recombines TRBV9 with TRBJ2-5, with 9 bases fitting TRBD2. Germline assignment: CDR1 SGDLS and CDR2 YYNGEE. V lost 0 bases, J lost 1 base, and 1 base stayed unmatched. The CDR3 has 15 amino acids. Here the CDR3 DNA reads TGTGCCAGCAGCGTAGGCGGGGGGGCCCAAGAGACCCAGTACTTC. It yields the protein CASSVGGGAQETQYF.

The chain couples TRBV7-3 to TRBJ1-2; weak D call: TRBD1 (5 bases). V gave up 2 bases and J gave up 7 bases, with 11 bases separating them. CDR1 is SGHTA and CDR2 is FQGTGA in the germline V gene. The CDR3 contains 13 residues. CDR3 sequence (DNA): TGTGCCAGCAGCTTAGGGGCTGGGGTTGGCTACACCTTC. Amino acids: CASSLGAGVGYTF.

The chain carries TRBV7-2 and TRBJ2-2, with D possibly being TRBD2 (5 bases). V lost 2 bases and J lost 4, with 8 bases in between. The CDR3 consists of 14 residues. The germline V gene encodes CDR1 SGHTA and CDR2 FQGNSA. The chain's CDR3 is CASSLLGGTGELFF. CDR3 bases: TGTGCCAGCAGCTTACTAGGAGGCACCGGGGAGCTGTTTTTT. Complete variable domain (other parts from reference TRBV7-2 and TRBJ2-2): GAGVSQSPSNKVTEKGKDVELRCDPISGHTALYWYRQSLGQGLEFLIYFQGNSAPDKSGLPSDRFSAERTGGSVSTLTIQRTQQEDSAVYLCASSLLGGTGELFFGEGSRLTVL.